A single sample gave rise to the 12 T cell receptor beta chains below, sequenced in a study of T-cell memory formation after mild COVID-19. TCRdb recomputed calls from the 5' RACE reads with MiXCR, one row per CDR3 protein. The data contain hundreds of thousands of distinct CDR3 sequences, around 17% of them seen just once; the ten biggest clones take up about a fifth. The sequenced material came from PBMCs or a T cell subset sorted from them (not recorded which). The receptor set was obtained from a man younger than 35 who had mild COVID-19 (a few samples of this study predate the infection). Cell type and time point are not known.

This clonotype was detected a few times. At one end the junction does not follow the germline gene, possibly because of a read error. This rearrangement joins TRBV12-3 or TRBV12-4 to TRBJ2-1; the D gene is possibly TRBD2 (5 bases). The length of the CDR3 is 11 residues. CDR3 in amino acids: CASSLIGSRVF. The CDR3 bases are TGTGCCAGCAGTTTGATTGGGAGCCGGGTCTTC.

The chain recombines TRBV7-2 with TRBJ2-1, with 8 bases that match TRBD2. The CDR3 is 17 residues long. Losses at the gene ends were 0 bases for V and 10 bases for J; bases not matched to a gene: 14. Germline CDR1 and CDR2: SGHTA and FQGNSA. CDR3 in amino acids: CASSLAASGLVFKEQFF. The CDR3 DNA reads TGTGCCAGCAGCTTAGCTGCGTCGGGACTAGTATTCAAAGAGCAGTTCTTC.

The V and J genes are TRBV21-1 and TRBJ1-1; the table's D call, TRBD1, has no DNA check behind it. TRBV21-1 is designated a pseudogene. The CDR3 is 17 amino acids. The CDR3 region has the DNA TGTGCCAGCAGCAAAGCCCCTCCGACAGGGGTAAACACTGAAGCTTTCTTT. This encodes CASSKAPPTGVNTEAFF.

This clonotype was seen a few times. The chain is built from TRBV12-3 or TRBV12-4 and TRBJ1-2, with a possible D match to TRBD1 (5 bases). The CDR3 covers 12 residues. Trimming removed 3 bases from V and 6 bases from J, with 8 bases in between. CDR3 sequence: CASSFLGDGYTF. CDR3 nucleotide sequence: TGTGCCAGCAGTTTTCTAGGGGATGGCTACACCTTC.

This clonotype was observed at least ten times. The chain joins TRBV4-2 to TRBJ1-4, with D hard to call. The CDR3 is 12 residues long. V was trimmed by 0 bases and J by 8 bases, leaving 4 bases between them. Germline assignment: CDR1 LGHNA and CDR2 YNFKEQ. Here the CDR3 DNA reads TGTGCCAGCAGCCAAGAAGGGGAAAAACTGTTTTTT. The encoded protein is CASSQEGEKLFF.

The chain is built from TRBV9 and TRBJ2-7, with a tentative D call TRBD2 (5 bases). V was pared by 3 bases and J by 2 bases, with 15 bases between. CDR3 length: 15 residues. Looked up from germline, CDR1 is SGDLS and CDR2 is YYNGEE. CDR3 sequence reads: CASSERDDGTYEQYF. CDR3 nucleotides: TGTGCCAGCAGCGAGAGGGATGATGGGACCTACGAGCAGTACTTC.

This clonotype has a handful of counts. This chain's CDR3 is CASEELTLNTEAFF. The CDR3 region has the DNA TGTGCCAGCGAAGAGCTGACATTGAACACTGAAGCTTTCTTT. The chain employs TRBV6-6 and TRBJ1-1; D is undetermined. Trimming shortened V by 8 bases and J by 0 bases, and 13 bases separated the two germline ends. The germline V gene has CDR1 MNHNY and CDR2 SVGAGI (reference sequence). CDR3 size: 14 residues.

In its sample, this clonotype was seen a few times. The CDR3 region has the DNA TGTGCCAGCAATTTCGGCCGTCGGGGACCGAACACCGGGGAGCTGTTTTTT. Its protein is CASNFGRRGPNTGELFF. This chain links TRBV7-2 with TRBJ2-2; the D gene could be TRBD1 or TRBD2 (5 bases each). This CDR3 region has 17 residues. The V end lost 7 bases, the J end lost 0 bases, and 18 bases lay between the germline ends. CDR1 SGHTA and CDR2 FQGNSA come from the germline V gene.

V and J are TRBV7-9 and TRBJ1-6; TRBD1 agrees at 9 bases. The CDR3 runs 15 residues. Germline V gives CDR1 SEHNR, CDR2 FQNEAQ (reference sequence). V was clipped by 5 bases and J by 7 bases; unmatched bases: 6. This chain's CDR3 is CASSARQGGNSPLHF. The CDR3 bases are TGTGCCAGCAGCGCCAGACAGGGGGGGAATTCACCCCTCCACTTT.

This clonotype was observed many times. V is TRBV3-1 and J is TRBJ2-1; 11 bases map to TRBD1. The CDR3 has 16 amino acids. V shed 4 bases, J shed 6 bases, and the junction held 8 bases outside the gene matches. In germline, CDR1 is LGHDT, CDR2 YNNKEL (reference sequence). The CDR3 coding sequence is TGTGCCAGCAGCCCAAATACCGGGACAGGGGGCAATGAGCAGTTCTTC. It yields the protein CASSPNTGTGGNEQFF.

The rearrangement joins TRBV7-9 to TRBJ2-2; D might be TRBD1 (6 bases). The V end was cut by 5 bases, the J end by 2 bases, with 12 bases between. The CDR3 covers 15 residues. CDR1 and CDR2 (germline): SEHNR, FQNEAQ (reference sequence). The chain's CDR3 is CASSARQDNTGELFF. For the CDR3, the DNA is TGTGCCAGCAGCGCGCGACAGGATAACACCGGGGAGCTGTTTTTT.

This clonotype came up once. J is TRBJ2-3 and V is TRBV29-1; tentative D call: TRBD2 (5 bases). The CDR3 runs 13 residues. V lost 4 bases to trimming and J lost 4 bases, with 12 bases between them. Germline CDR1 SQVTM, CDR2 ANQGSEA. CDR3 nucleotides: TGCAGCGTTGGGACCTCGCGGGCAGATACGCAGTATTTT. Amino acids: CSVGTSRADTQYF.